This entry describes one TCR beta chain. Its antigen is currently unknown. The data derive from a study of post-analysis software for immune sequencing data. Study-level points and caveats: Controls had significantly higher normalized Chao1 diversity than multiple sclerosis patients. Higher frequency in patients than in controls was seen for 5 or 6 TRBV segments, with TRBV5-6, TRBV5-1 and TRBV20-1 among them.

The germline V gene has CDR1 SGHAT and CDR2 FQNNGV. V was clipped by 7 bases and J by 2 bases, with 25 bases between them. The CDR3 has 18 amino acids. The authors incorporated unique molecular identifiers into the TCR beta cDNA libraries. TCRdb reprocessed the PCR reads via MiXCR and lists one record per CDR3 protein. The sample lists hundreds of thousands of distinct CDR3 sequences, 55% to 70% seen once, with roughly 12% in the top ten. The receptor was derived from a girl aged 2-15 years with multiple sclerosis. The sequencing input was blood. The J gene is TRBJ2-3, the V gene TRBV11-2, with D unresolved. Written as DNA, the CDR3 is TGTGCCAGCAACAGCTTAGGATTAGACGGCCGAAACACAGATACGCAGTATTTT. Protein: CASNSLGLDGRNTDTQYF.